The present entry profiles one TCR beta chain with its context. The germline V gene encodes CDR1 LGHDT and CDR2 YNNKEL (reference sequence). The CDR3 loop spans 13 amino acids. V shed 6 bases and J 7 bases; nucleotides not matched to a gene: 4. The sample is drawn from a study of blood T cell repertoires in COVID-19. Per the original methods: Reference gene primer amplification yielded estimated nucleated cell counts. Using immunoSEQ multiplex PCR, the repertoire was profiled, and TCRdb retains in-frame clones only, with some absent. V and J calls plus clone size are reproduced from that table; the DNA served to infer D and trimming. The sample carries about 350,000 clones, around 87% recorded once.

Sequencing input: PBMCs or T cells enriched from blood (not recorded which). The source of this sequence is a young woman who had recovered from COVID-19. The chain couples TRBV3-1 (or the pseudogene TRBV3-2) to TRBJ1-3, with TRBD1 matching 9 bases. The CDR3 spells CASRRGTGNTIYF. CDR3 DNA: TGTGCCAGCAGGCGCGGGACAGGGAACACCATATATTTT.